These T cell receptor beta chains were read from a single sample in a study of T cells in localized non-small cell lung cancer. TCRdb's table, derived via immunoSEQ multiplex PCR, lists solely in-frame clones and lacks some. Of 60,000 or so clones listed, 80% to 90% were seen once; the top ten hold around 4.3%. The input for sequencing was PBMCs, taken before any cancer treatment. The receptors come from a man aged 40-75 years with stage II lung adenocarcinoma. The CDR3 runs from the conserved cysteine through the conserved F or W. A D gene is named only where the DNA matches it firmly. The size entry is marked missing in some rows and otherwise reads once, few, many or a size class.

>TRBJ1-3|once|TRBD1|TRBV5-5
TGTGCCAGCAGCACAGACAGGGGAGGAAACACCATATATTTT
CASSTDRGGNTIYF
>TRBJ2-7|-|TRBD1|TRBV11-3
TGTGCCAGCAGCTTTCCGACAGGGGGCGCATCTTACGAGCAGTACTTC
CASSFPTGGASYEQYF
>TRBJ1-1|-|-|TRBV7-8
TGTGCCAGCAGCATTACGGGATTACGGGGCACTGAAGCTTTCTTT
CASSITGLRGTEAFF
>TRBJ1-1|-|-|TRBV15
TGTGCCACCGGGGTAAACACTGAAGCTTTCTTT
CATGVNTEAFF
>TRBJ2-7|-|TRBD1|TRBV19
TGTGCCACACAAATAGGGACAGGGGTTCGCGAGCAGTACTTC
CATQIGTGVREQYF
>TRBJ2-2|-|-|TRBV7-9
TGTGCCCCACTGGGGGATTCGGGCACCGGGGAGCTGTTTTTT
CAPLGDSGTGELFF
>TRBJ2-1|-|-|TRBV5-1
TGCGCCAGCAGCCCCGGGGGACGGCGGGGAGATGAGCAGTTCTTC
CASSPGGRRGDEQFF
>TRBJ2-7|few|TRBD1|TRBV4-2
TGTGCCAGCAGCCAACTGGGGGACAGGGCCTACGAGCAGTACTTC
CASSQLGDRAYEQYF
>TRBJ1-5|-|-|TRBV18
TGTGCCAGCTCACCTGCGACAGGCGATCAGCCCCAGCATTTT
CASSPATGDQPQHF
>TRBJ2-3|-|-|TRBV4-2
TGTGCCAGCAGCCAAGGAGGGAGTATCACAGATACGCAGTATTTT
CASSQGGSITDTQYF
>TRBJ2-3|once|TRBD2|TRBV9
TGTGCCAGCAGGCGGGACTACGCCGCAGATACGCAGTATTTT
CASRRDYAADTQYF
>TRBJ1-4|-|-|TRBV7-2
TGTGCCAGCAGCTTTCAGGGTACGGGTAATGAAAAACTGTTTTTT
CASSFQGTGNEKLFF
>TRBJ2-7|-|TRBD2|TRBV5-4
TGTGCCAGCAGCCAAGAGACTAGCGGCTCCTACGAGCAGTACTTC
CASSQETSGSYEQYF
>TRBJ2-7|-|-|TRBV7-6
TGTGCCAGCAGCTTATTTGGCGGGTCCTCCTACGAGCAGTACTTC
CASSLFGGSSYEQYF
>TRBJ2-3|-|TRBD2|TRBV7-2
TGTGCCAGCAGTCCGCGACCGAGGCGGGAGGGACCCCGGGATACGCAGTATTTT
CASSPRPRREGPRDTQYF
>TRBJ2-3|few|TRBD2|TRBV10-3
TGTGCCATCAGTGAGTCAATCGGGGGGGATACGCAGTATTTT
CAISESIGGDTQYF
>TRBJ1-1|-|-|TRBV18
TGTGCCAGCTCACCATCTGCAGTGAACACTGAAGCTTTCTTT
CASSPSAVNTEAFF
>TRBJ1-2|few|-|TRBV5-1
TGCGCCAGCAGCTTAAACAGCTTCTATGGCTACACCTTC
CASSLNSFYGYTF
>TRBJ2-7|once|TRBD1|TRBV5-4
TGTGCCAGCAGCTGGACAGGGGAGATCGAGCAGTACTTC
CASSWTGEIEQYF
>TRBJ2-2|-|TRBD2|TRBV7-7
TGTGCTAGCAGCCCCGGACTAGCGGGCACCGGGGAGCTGTTTTTT
CASSPGLAGTGELFF
>TRBJ2-3|-|TRBD2|TRBV7-2
TGTGCCAGCAGCTTAGGACTAGCGGGACGGAATACGCAGTATTTT
CASSLGLAGRNTQYF
>TRBJ2-5|-|-|TRBV19
TGTGCCAGTACCATCGGGGCGGGGGAGACCCAGTACTTC
CASTIGAGETQYF
>TRBJ1-1|-|TRBD1|TRBV4-1
TGCGCCAGCAGCCAAGCCTTGGGACAGGAGAACACTGAAGCTTTCTTT
CASSQALGQENTEAFF
>TRBJ1-1|-|TRBD1|TRBV25-1
TGTGCCAGCGCCGGGACAGGGAACACTGAAGCTTTCTTT
CASAGTGNTEAFF
>TRBJ1-1|-|TRBD1|TRBV25-1
TGTGCCATCATGGGACAGGGTATCACTGAAGCTTTCTTT
CAIMGQGITEAFF
>TRBJ2-7|many|-|TRBV4-1
TGCGCCAGCAGCCAAGGGGCCCAGCGCGGCGCCTACGAGCAGTACTTC
CASSQGAQRGAYEQYF